This T cell receptor beta chain derives from a study of T cell responses to AZD1222 COVID-19 vaccine. Study-wide findings and caveats: An increase in Spike-specific TCR breadth and depth was observed after two AZD1222 doses. Regions left unmutated in variants are reportedly the target of nearly half of spike-specific TCRs. AZD1222 recipients seropositive at baseline numbered only six or seven.

TCRdb keeps only in-frame clones here, not all; method: immunoSEQ multiplex PCR. This sample has 100,000 or so clones, with 85% to 90% found just once. As regards this clone: Its cognate antigen is unknown.

The sample consisted of peripheral blood, taken on day 0 of AZD1222 vaccination. This clonotype originated in an adult in good health.

In DNA form, the CDR3 reads TGTGCCAGCAGTTACGTCGCTAGCGGGGGGTTCTACGAGCAGTACTTC. Its protein is CASSYVASGGFYEQYF. The chain recombines TRBV6-2 or TRBV6-3 with TRBJ2-7; TRBD2 matches at 11 bases. V shed 2 bases, J shed 3 bases, and the junction held 6 bases outside the gene matches. This CDR3 comprises 16 residues. The germline V gene encodes CDR1 MNHEY and CDR2 SVGEGT.